Listed below are T cell receptor beta chains from one sample, sequenced in a study of blood T cell repertoires in COVID-19. The data were produced by immunoSEQ multiplex PCR, yet TCRdb's version contains in-frame clones alone and is incomplete. The sample yields 100,000 or so clones, 85% seen once. Sample: peripheral blood. These receptors all come from a man between 50 and 59 years old with acute or convalescent COVID-19. Both conserved end residues are part of each CDR3. Each record gives: J gene, D gene, V gene, clone size, CDR3 protein, CDR3 DNA. D genes are given only for firm matches. Clone sizes are given selectively: once, few, many, or a class where the clone is expanded.

TRBJ2-1,TRBD2,TRBV5-4,-,CASSLLGLAGGSSYNEQFF,TGTGCCAGCAGCTTGTTGGGACTAGCGGGGGGGAGCTCCTACAATGAGCAGTTCTTC
TRBJ1-5,-,TRBV9,-,CASSVGDTDNQPQHF,TGTGCCAGCAGCGTAGGTGACACTGACAATCAGCCCCAGCATTTT
TRBJ1-2,TRBD1,TRBV15,few,CATSPRTGQRAYGYTF,TGTGCCACCAGCCCCCGCACGGGACAGAGGGCCTATGGCTACACCTTC
TRBJ1-6,-,TRBV7-9,once,CASSPLTGSSYNSPLHF,TGTGCCAGCAGCCCACTCACAGGGAGCTCCTATAATTCACCCCTCCACTTT
TRBJ2-7,TRBD2,TRBV6-5,-,CASRDGLAGEQYF,TGTGCCAGCAGGGATGGACTAGCGGGTGAGCAGTACTTC
TRBJ2-3,TRBD1,TRBV6-5,-,CASSKGASRTDTQYF,TGTGCCAGCAGTAAGGGGGCCAGTCGCACAGATACGCAGTATTTT
TRBJ1-5,-,TRBV19,-,CASSIDTGSPQHF,TGTGCCAGTAGTATAGATACAGGGTCGCCCCAGCATTTT
TRBJ2-1,TRBD2,TRBV9,-,CASSAGLAGGLYEQFF,TGTGCCAGCAGCGCGGGGCTAGCGGGAGGACTTTATGAGCAGTTCTTC
TRBJ2-1,TRBD2,TRBV30,-,CAWSALLAGSNEQFF,TGTGCCTGGAGTGCGCTTCTAGCGGGGTCGAATGAGCAGTTCTTC
TRBJ1-5,-,TRBV3-1/TRBV3-2,-,CASSQDRDQPQHF,TGTGCCAGCAGCCAGGACAGAGATCAGCCCCAGCATTTT
TRBJ1-5,-,TRBV21-1,-,CASSSWGPQPQHF,TGTGCCAGCAGCTCTTGGGGGCCTCAGCCCCAGCATTTT
TRBJ2-7,TRBD1,TRBV4-2,-,CASSKATGGDYYEQYF,TGTGCCAGCAGCAAAGCGACAGGGGGCGATTACTACGAGCAGTACTTC
TRBJ1-2,-,TRBV11-2,-,CASSSTAGLYGYTF,TGTGCCAGCAGCTCGACCGCGGGACTCTATGGCTACACCTTC
TRBJ2-5,-,TRBV5-8,-,CASSLAGGRQETQYF,TGTGCCAGCAGCTTGGCCGGAGGCAGGCAAGAGACCCAGTACTTC
TRBJ2-1,-,TRBV27,few,CASSPDTNNEQFF,TGTGCCAGCAGTCCCGACACCAACAATGAGCAGTTCTTC
TRBJ2-1,TRBD2,TRBV5-4,-,CASSSGLAEYNEQFF,TGTGCCAGCAGCTCAGGACTAGCGGAATACAATGAGCAGTTCTTC
TRBJ2-7,TRBD2,TRBV7-2,-,CASSQGTSGGAGSYEQYF,TGTGCCAGCAGCCAAGGGACTAGCGGGGGGGCTGGGTCCTACGAGCAGTACTTC
TRBJ2-1,-,TRBV6-5,-,CASSYSKRGEQFF,TGTGCCAGCAGTTACTCGAAGCGTGGTGAGCAGTTCTTC
TRBJ2-7,-,TRBV28,-,CASSLGGDSYEQYF,TGTGCCAGCAGCTTAGGGGGGGATTCGTACGAGCAGTACTTC
TRBJ2-2,-,TRBV10-3,-,CAIGWGERELFF,TGTGCCATCGGATGGGGAGAGAGGGAGCTGTTTTTT
TRBJ1-2,-,TRBV6-1,-,CASSEAAGPTRGYTF,TGTGCCAGCAGTGAAGCTGCGGGTCCCACTAGAGGCTACACCTTC
TRBJ2-5,-,TRBV15,-,CATSRDPGEETQYF,TGTGCCACCAGCAGAGATCCGGGGGAAGAGACCCAGTACTTC
TRBJ2-2,-,TRBV7-2,-,CASSLSADTGELFF,TGTGCCAGCAGCTTAAGCGCAGACACCGGGGAGCTGTTTTTT
TRBJ2-1,TRBD2,TRBV5-4,-,CASSLRLAGVDEQFF,TGTGCCAGCAGCTTACGACTAGCGGGAGTAGATGAGCAGTTCTTC
TRBJ1-3,-,TRBV21-1,-,CASSNGLDSSGNTIYF,TGTGCCAGCAGCAACGGGTTGGACAGCTCTGGAAACACCATATATTTT
TRBJ2-1,TRBD2,TRBV9,-,CASSVIGGSSYNEQFF,TGTGCCAGCAGCGTAATCGGGGGGAGCTCCTACAATGAGCAGTTCTTC
TRBJ2-5,-,TRBV10-2,-,CASSDSETQYF,TGCGCCAGCAGTGACAGTGAGACCCAGTACTTC
TRBJ1-3,-,TRBV5-4,-,CASRSLSGNTIYF,TGTGCCAGCAGGTCCCTTTCTGGAAACACCATATATTTT
TRBJ1-4,-,TRBV5-5,-,CASSPRWYRGEKLFF,TGTGCCAGCAGCCCAAGGTGGTATAGAGGAGAAAAACTGTTTTTT
TRBJ2-5,TRBD1,TRBV7-9,-,CASRPTGVETQYF,TGTGCCAGCCGGCCCACAGGGGTGGAGACCCAGTACTTC
TRBJ1-5,-,TRBV27,-,CASSLSWSGNQPQHF,TGTGCCAGCAGTTTATCGTGGTCAGGGAATCAGCCCCAGCATTTT
TRBJ2-1,TRBD2,TRBV2,-,CASTLVLAGINNEQFF,TGTGCCAGCACTCTGGTACTAGCGGGAATCAACAATGAGCAGTTCTTC
TRBJ1-1,-,TRBV16,-,CASSPQRENTEAFF,TGTGCCAGCAGCCCTCAGCGGGAGAACACTGAAGCTTTCTTT
TRBJ2-5,-,TRBV6-5,-,CASSPTGMGETQYF,TGTGCCAGCAGTCCCACGGGGATGGGAGAGACCCAGTACTTC
TRBJ1-2,TRBD1,TRBV7-2,-,CASSPRQGLGGYTF,TGTGCCAGCAGCCCCCGACAGGGACTGGGTGGCTACACCTTC
TRBJ2-1,TRBD2,TRBV5-6,-,CASSSPLAGWHEQFF,TGTGCCAGCAGCTCCCCTTTAGCGGGATGGCATGAGCAGTTCTTC
TRBJ1-3,-,TRBV2,few,CASEPGETLGNTIYF,TGTGCCAGCGAACCGGGAGAAACACTCGGAAACACCATATATTTT
TRBJ1-1,TRBD1,TRBV7-8,-,CASRGVGTGNTEAFF,TGTGCCAGCAGGGGTGTGGGGACAGGGAACACTGAAGCTTTCTTT
TRBJ1-1,-,TRBV3-1/TRBV3-2,-,CASSQGARGNTEAFF,TGTGCCAGCAGCCAAGGGGCCAGGGGGAACACTGAAGCTTTCTTT
TRBJ2-2,TRBD1,TRBV19,-,CASSVTGAGAGELFF,TGTGCCAGTAGTGTAACAGGGGCCGGGGCCGGGGAGCTGTTTTTT
TRBJ1-2,-,TRBV5-1,-,CASSLGTTGSYTF,TGCGCCAGCAGCTTGGGTACTACAGGGAGCTACACCTTC
TRBJ2-1,-,TRBV18,-,CASSPRSDTNNEQFF,TGTGCCAGCTCACCACGATCGGACACAAACAATGAGCAGTTCTTC
TRBJ1-5,-,TRBV2,-,CASSEETVNNQPQHF,TGTGCCAGCAGTGAGGAGACAGTCAACAATCAGCCCCAGCATTTT
TRBJ2-1,-,TRBV10-3,-,CAISESVDETRHNEQFF,TGTGCCATCAGTGAGTCAGTGGATGAGACTAGGCACAATGAGCAGTTCTTC
TRBJ1-1,TRBD1,TRBV5-1,-,CASSLRQGATEAFF,TGCGCCAGCAGCTTGAGGCAGGGGGCCACTGAAGCTTTCTTT
TRBJ2-7,-,TRBV7-8,-,CASSLVRTVQSSYEQYF,TGTGCCAGCAGCTTAGTTAGGACAGTCCAGAGCTCCTACGAGCAGTACTTC
TRBJ2-3,-,TRBV5-1,-,CASSFFSTSTDTQYF,TGCGCCAGCAGCTTCTTTTCGACTAGCACAGATACGCAGTATTTT
TRBJ1-5,TRBD1,TRBV19,-,CASGPGTGNSNQPQHF,TGTGCCAGCGGACCCGGGACAGGCAATAGCAATCAGCCCCAGCATTTT
TRBJ1-3,TRBD1,TRBV30,-,CAWYRGSGNTIYF,TGTGCCTGGTACAGGGGCTCTGGAAACACCATATATTTT
TRBJ2-2,TRBD1,TRBV7-8,-,CASSQPGQGAHTGELFF,TGTGCCAGCAGCCAGCCGGGACAGGGGGCGCACACCGGGGAGCTGTTTTTT
TRBJ1-3,-,TRBV9,-,CASSPQVGGSGNTIYF,TGTGCCAGCAGCCCCCAAGTCGGGGGCTCTGGAAACACCATATATTTT
TRBJ2-1,-,TRBV20-1,-,CSARLDEQFF,TGCAGTGCTAGACTTGATGAGCAGTTCTTC
TRBJ2-7,-,TRBV19,-,CASSIPDRTYEQYF,TGTGCCAGTAGTATCCCGGACAGAACCTACGAGCAGTACTTC